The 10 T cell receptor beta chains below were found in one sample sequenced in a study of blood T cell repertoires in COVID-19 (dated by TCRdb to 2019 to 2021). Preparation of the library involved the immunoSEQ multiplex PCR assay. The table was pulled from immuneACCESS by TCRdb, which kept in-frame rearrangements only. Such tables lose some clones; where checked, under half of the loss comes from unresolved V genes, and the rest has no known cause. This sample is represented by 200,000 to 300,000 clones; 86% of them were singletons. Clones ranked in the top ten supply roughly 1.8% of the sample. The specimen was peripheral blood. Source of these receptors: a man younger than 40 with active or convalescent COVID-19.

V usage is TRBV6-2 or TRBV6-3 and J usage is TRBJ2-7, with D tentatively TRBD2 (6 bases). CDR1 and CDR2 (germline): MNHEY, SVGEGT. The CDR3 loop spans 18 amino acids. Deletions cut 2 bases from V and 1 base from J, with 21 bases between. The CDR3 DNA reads TGTGCCAGCAGTTACGCCCATTGGAGGGAGGCGAAATCCTACGAGCAGTACTTC. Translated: CASSYAHWREAKSYEQYF.

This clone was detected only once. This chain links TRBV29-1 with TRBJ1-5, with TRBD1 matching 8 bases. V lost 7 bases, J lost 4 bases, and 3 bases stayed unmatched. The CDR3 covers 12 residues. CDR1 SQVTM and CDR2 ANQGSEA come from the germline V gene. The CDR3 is CSAGQENQPQHF. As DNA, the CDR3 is TGCAGCGCGGGACAGGAAAATCAGCCCCAGCATTTT.

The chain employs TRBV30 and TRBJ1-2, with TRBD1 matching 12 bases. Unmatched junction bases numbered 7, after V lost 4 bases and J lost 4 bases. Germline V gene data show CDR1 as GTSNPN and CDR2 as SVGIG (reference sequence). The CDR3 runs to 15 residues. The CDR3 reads CAWMGTGGDGYGYTF. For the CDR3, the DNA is TGTGCCTGGATGGGGACAGGGGGCGACGGCTATGGCTACACCTTC.

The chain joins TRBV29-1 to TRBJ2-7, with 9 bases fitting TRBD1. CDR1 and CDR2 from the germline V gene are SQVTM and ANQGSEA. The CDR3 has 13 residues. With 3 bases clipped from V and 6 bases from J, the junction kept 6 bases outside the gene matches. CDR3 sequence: CSVDTQGAGEQYF. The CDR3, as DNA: TGCAGCGTTGATACACAGGGGGCAGGCGAGCAGTACTTC.

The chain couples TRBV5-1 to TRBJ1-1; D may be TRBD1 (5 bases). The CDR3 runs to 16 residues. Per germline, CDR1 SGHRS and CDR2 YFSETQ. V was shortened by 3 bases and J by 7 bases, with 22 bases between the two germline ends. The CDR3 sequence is CASSWRGRSSQGEAFF. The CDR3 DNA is TGCGCCAGCAGCTGGAGGGGACGTTCTTCCCAGGGTGAAGCTTTCTTT.

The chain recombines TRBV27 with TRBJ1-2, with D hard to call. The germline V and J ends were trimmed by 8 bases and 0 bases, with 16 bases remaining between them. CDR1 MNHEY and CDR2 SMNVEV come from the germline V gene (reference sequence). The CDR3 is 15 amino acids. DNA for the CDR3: TGTGCCAGCTCGACCGCTAGTGAAGCTAACTATGGCTACACCTTC. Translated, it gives CASSTASEANYGYTF.

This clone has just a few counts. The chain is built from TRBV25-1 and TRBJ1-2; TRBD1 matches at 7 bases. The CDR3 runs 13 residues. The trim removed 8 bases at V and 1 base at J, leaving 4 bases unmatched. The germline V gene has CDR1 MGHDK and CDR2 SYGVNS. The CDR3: CASRDSLNYGYTF. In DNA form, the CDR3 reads TGTGCCAGCCGGGACAGCCTTAACTATGGCTACACCTTC.

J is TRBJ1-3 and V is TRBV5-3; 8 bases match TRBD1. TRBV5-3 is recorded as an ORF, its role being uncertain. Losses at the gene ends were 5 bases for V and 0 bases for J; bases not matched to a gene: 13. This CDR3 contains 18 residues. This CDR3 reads CARSIRDRPLSSGNTIYF. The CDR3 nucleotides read TGTGCCAGAAGTATCCGGGACAGGCCCCTGAGCTCTGGAAACACCATATATTTT.

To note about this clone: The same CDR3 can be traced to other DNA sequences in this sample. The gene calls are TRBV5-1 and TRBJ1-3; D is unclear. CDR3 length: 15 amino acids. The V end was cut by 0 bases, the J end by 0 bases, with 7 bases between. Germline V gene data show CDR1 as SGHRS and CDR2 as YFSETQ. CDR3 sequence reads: CASSLAGGSGNTIYF. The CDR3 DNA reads TGCGCCAGCAGCTTGGCGGGTGGCTCTGGAAACACCATATATTTT.

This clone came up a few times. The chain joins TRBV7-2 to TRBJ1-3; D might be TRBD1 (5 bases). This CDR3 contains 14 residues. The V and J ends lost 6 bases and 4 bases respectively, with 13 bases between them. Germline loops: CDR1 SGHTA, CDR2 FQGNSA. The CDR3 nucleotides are TGTGCCAGCAGTGACAGAGTTCTAGGAAACACCATATATTTT. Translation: CASSDRVLGNTIYF. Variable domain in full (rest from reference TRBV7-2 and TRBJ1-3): GAGVSQSPSNKVTEKGKDVELRCDPISGHTALYWYRQSLGQGLEFLIYFQGNSAPDKSGLPSDRFSAERTGGSVSTLTIQRTQQEDSAVYLCASSDRVLGNTIYFGEGSWLTVV.